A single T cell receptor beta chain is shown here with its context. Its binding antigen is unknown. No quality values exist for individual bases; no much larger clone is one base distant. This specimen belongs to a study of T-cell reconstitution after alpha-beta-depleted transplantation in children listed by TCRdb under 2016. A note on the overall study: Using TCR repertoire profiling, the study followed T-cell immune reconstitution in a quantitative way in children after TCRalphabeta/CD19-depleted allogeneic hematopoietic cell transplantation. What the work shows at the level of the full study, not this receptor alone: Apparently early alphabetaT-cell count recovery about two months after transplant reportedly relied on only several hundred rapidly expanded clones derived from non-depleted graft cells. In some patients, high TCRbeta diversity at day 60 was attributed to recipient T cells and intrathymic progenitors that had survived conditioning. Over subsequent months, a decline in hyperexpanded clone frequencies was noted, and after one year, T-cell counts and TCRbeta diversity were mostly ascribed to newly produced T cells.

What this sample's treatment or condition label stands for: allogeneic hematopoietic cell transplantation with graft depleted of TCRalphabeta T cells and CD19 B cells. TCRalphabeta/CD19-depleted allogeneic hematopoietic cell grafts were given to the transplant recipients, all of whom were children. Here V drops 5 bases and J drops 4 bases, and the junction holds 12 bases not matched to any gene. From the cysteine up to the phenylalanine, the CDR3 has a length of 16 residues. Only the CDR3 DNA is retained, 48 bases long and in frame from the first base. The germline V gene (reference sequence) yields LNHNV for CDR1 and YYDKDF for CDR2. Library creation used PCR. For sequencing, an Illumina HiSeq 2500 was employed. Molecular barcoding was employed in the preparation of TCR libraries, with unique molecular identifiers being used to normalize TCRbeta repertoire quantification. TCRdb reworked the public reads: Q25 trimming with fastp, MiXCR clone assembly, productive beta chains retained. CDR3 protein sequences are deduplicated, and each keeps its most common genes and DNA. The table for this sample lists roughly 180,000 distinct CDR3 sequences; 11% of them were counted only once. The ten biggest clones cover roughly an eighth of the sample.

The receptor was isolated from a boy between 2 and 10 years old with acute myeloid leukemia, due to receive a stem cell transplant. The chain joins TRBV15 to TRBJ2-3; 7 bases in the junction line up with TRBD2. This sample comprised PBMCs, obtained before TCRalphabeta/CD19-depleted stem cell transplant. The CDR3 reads CATSGGGEDGADTQYF. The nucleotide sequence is TGTGCCACCAGCGGGGGGGGGGAAGACGGGGCAGATACGCAGTATTTT.